This TCR beta chain was sequenced in a study of cytomegalovirus exposure and HLA in healthy donors. PCR was performed using 60 Vbeta and 13 Jbeta primers. Produced via immunoSEQ multiplex PCR; TCRdb's table is partial and in-frame only. The data contain about 60,000 clones, roughly 77% of them singletons. The sample holds one count of this clone. This TCR was sampled from a female donor in good health and CMV-seronegative. The sample consisted of PBMCs.

CDR3 nucleotides: TGTGCCAGCAGTGGACACAGTAGTCCCATCTCTGGGGCCAACGTCCTGACTTTC. Residues: CASSGHSSPISGANVLTF. The chain recombines TRBV27 with TRBJ2-6; weak D call: TRBD1 (5 bases). V shed 5 bases and J shed 0 bases, with 17 bases lying between them. The CDR3 has 18 amino acids. From germline, CDR1 is MNHEY and CDR2 SMNVEV (reference sequence).